This TCR beta chain was recovered during a study of T cells in Graves' hyperthyroidism and ophthalmopathy. The V end was cut by 6 bases, the J end by 6 bases, with 17 bases between. CDR1 and CDR2 (germline): SGHVS, FQNEAQ. The CDR3 extends over 15 amino acids. Orbital computed tomography and thyroid ultrasound, together with serum TRAb and thyroxine and clinical symptoms, were used for diagnoses. PBMCs were obtained from 9.5 to 10 ml fresh peripheral blood. RNA transcripts yielded amplified TCR beta CDR3 regions. Initially, a first-round RT-PCR of the TCR CDR3 employed the HTBI primer set. TCRdb processed the multiplex PCR reads anew with MiXCR; each CDR3 protein has one entry. The sample has about 400,000 distinct CDR3 sequences; 20% to 25% are singletons.

The chain joins TRBV7-8 to TRBJ2-2, with no clear D. The sample comprised blood. The sequence came from a man aged 50 to 60 with Graves' hyperthyroidism. The CDR3 sequence: CASRKIGSRSGELFF. DNA for the CDR3: TGTGCCAGCAGAAAAATAGGGTCGAGGTCCGGGGAGCTGTTTTTT. Combining the CDR3 with reference TRBV7-8 and TRBJ2-2 gives the whole variable domain GAGVSQSPRYKVAKRGQDVALRCDPISGHVSLFWYQQALGQGPEFLTYFQNEAQLDKSGLPSDRFFAERPEGSVSTLKIQRTQQEDSAVYLCASRKIGSRSGELFFGEGSRLTVL.